The 20 T cell receptor beta chains listed next were all sequenced from one sample in a study of blood T cell repertoires in COVID-19. Using immunoSEQ multiplex PCR, the repertoire was profiled, and TCRdb retains in-frame clones only, with some absent. Seen here are roughly 230,000 clones, approximately 88% observed once, and the top ten hold around 27%. Sequenced sample: peripheral blood. The receptor set was obtained from a man in his forties with acute or convalescent COVID-19.

This rearrangement joins TRBV5-6 to TRBJ2-7; D might be TRBD2 (6 bases). The germline gives CDR1 SGHDT, CDR2 YYEEEE. With 5 bases removed from V and 6 bases from J, the gap between germline ends came to 18 bases. The CDR3 length is 14 residues. CDR3 residues: CASRNSGTGGEQYF. The CDR3 bases are TGTGCCAGCAGAAACAGTGGAACCGGGGGCGAGCAGTACTTC.

Details on this clone: Sequence at one end of the junction differs from germline and may be a read error. The genes are TRBV19 and TRBJ2-7; 7 nucleotides agree with TRBD1. The CDR3 runs 13 residues. Germline assignment: CDR1 LNHDA and CDR2 SQIVND (reference sequence). CDR3 loop: CASSGDRDSPHHF. CDR3 DNA sequence: TGTGCCAGTAGTGGGGACCGGGACAGTCCTCACCACTTC.

The chain joins TRBV21-1 to TRBJ1-6; no check of the table's D call, TRBD1, against the DNA was made. TRBV21-1 is shown as a pseudogene. The CDR3 has 14 residues. CDR3 coding DNA: TGTGCCAGCAGCAAGGGACAGGGGAATTCACCCCTCCACTTT. Amino acids: CASSKGQGNSPLHF.

CDR3 coding DNA: TGTGCCAGCAGTTACGGAGTAAGGGCGGGACTCTATGGCTACACCTTC. It encodes CASSYGVRAGLYGYTF. The chain has TRBV6-5 and TRBJ1-2; TRBD1 is a possible D gene (5 bases). Germline CDR1 is MNHEY and CDR2 is SVGAGI. This CDR3 region has 16 residues. The V end was cut by 2 bases, the J end by 4 bases, with 17 bases between.

The rearrangement links TRBV9 to TRBJ1-1; TRBD1 agrees at 12 bases. V was clipped by 4 bases and J by 3 bases; unmatched bases: 22. The CDR3 sequence is 21 residues long. From germline, CDR1 is SGDLS and CDR2 YYNGEE. CDR3: CASSPHQPGQGARVTHTEAFF. CDR3 nucleotides: TGTGCCAGCAGCCCCCATCAACCGGGACAGGGGGCAAGAGTTACCCACACTGAAGCTTTCTTT.

The chain employs TRBV27 and TRBJ2-3; D is possibly TRBD2 (5 bases). Trimming cost V 6 bases and J 1 base, with 11 bases left between them. This CDR3 contains 14 residues. Germline V gene data show CDR1 as MNHEY and CDR2 as SMNVEV (reference sequence). Written as DNA, the CDR3 is TGTGCCAGCAGCCAGTTTAGCGGCACAGATACGCAGTATTTT. Translation: CASSQFSGTDTQYF.

The J gene is TRBJ1-5, the V gene TRBV11-2; D unclear. Germline values: CDR1 SGHAT, CDR2 FQNNGV. This CDR3 has 16 amino acids. Between the trimmed V and J ends, which lost 5 bases and 0 bases, there was a span of 14 bases. CDR3 sequence reads: CASSRGSSLSNQPQHF. The CDR3 DNA reads as TGTGCCAGCAGCCGAGGATCGTCACTTAGCAATCAGCCCCAGCATTTT.

The rearrangement uses TRBV5-6 and TRBJ1-6, with a possible D match to TRBD1 (6 bases). Germline assignment: CDR1 SGHDT and CDR2 YYEEEE. The germline V and J ends were trimmed by 1 base and 11 bases, with 13 bases remaining between them. The CDR3 extends over 14 amino acids. CDR3 sequence reads: CASSLRQGNPPLHF. Written as DNA, the CDR3 is TGTGCCAGCAGCTTGAGGCAGGGGAACCCACCCCTCCACTTT.

The chain uses TRBV14 and TRBJ1-4, with no clear D. The CDR3 is 11 residues long. CDR1 and CDR2 from the germline V gene are SGHDN and FVKESK. The CDR3 here is CAPLRGEKLFF. Written as DNA, the CDR3 is TGTGCTCCTTTGCGTGGTGAAAAACTGTTTTTT.

This clone occurred once. This rearrangement joins TRBV15 to TRBJ2-3; a weak D match, TRBD2 (5 bases). The V gene lost 8 bases and the J gene lost 5 bases, with 8 bases spanning the gap. From germline, CDR1 is LNHNV and CDR2 YYDKDF (reference sequence). CDR3 length equals 11 residues. DNA of the CDR3: TGTGCCACCGAACGGGGAGATACGCAGTATTTT. Translating gives CATERGDTQYF.

The chain carries TRBV5-1 and TRBJ1-2; the D is unclear. V lost 6 bases and J lost 4, with 10 bases in between. Germline V gene sequence: CDR1 SGHRS, CDR2 YFSETQ. The CDR3 has 12 residues. The CDR3 spells CASKGEAYGYTF. The CDR3 DNA reads TGCGCCAGCAAAGGAGAGGCCTATGGCTACACCTTC.

The chain employs TRBV29-1 and TRBJ2-7, with D possibly being TRBD1 (6 bases). Trimming shortened V by 5 bases and J by 1 base, and 12 bases separated the two germline ends. The germline CDR1 and CDR2 sequences are SQVTM and ANQGSEA. This CDR3 has 13 amino acids. CDR3 loop: CSVKSGDSYEQYF. CDR3 nucleotide sequence: TGCAGCGTTAAATCAGGGGATTCCTACGAGCAGTACTTC.

The chain links TRBV7-2 to TRBJ1-3, with 7 bases that match TRBD1. The germline gives CDR1 SGHTA, CDR2 FQGNSA. Germline trimming cut 2 bases from V and 0 bases from J; bases unmatched to any gene: 10. The CDR3 loop spans 18 amino acids. CDR3 protein: CASSLIAATGSSGNTIYF. The CDR3 region has the DNA TGTGCCAGCAGCTTAATCGCGGCGACAGGGAGCTCTGGAAACACCATATATTTT.

V is TRBV28 and J is TRBJ1-4, with TRBD1 matching over 7 bases. The V segment lost 5 bases and the J segment 0 bases; nucleotides outside the gene matches: 15. The CDR3 spans 19 residues. Germline lookup yields CDR1 MDHEN and CDR2 SYDVKM. In nucleotides, the CDR3 is TGTGCCAGCAGTCCCGGTTTCATAACAGGGGACTCAACTAATGAAAAACTGTTTTTT. This translates into CASSPGFITGDSTNEKLFF.

The rearrangement links TRBV27 to TRBJ2-5, with 7 nucleotides matching TRBD1. V was clipped by 5 bases and J by 5 bases; unmatched bases: 8. CDR3 size: 14 residues. Germline loops: CDR1 MNHEY, CDR2 SMNVEV (reference sequence). The CDR3 here is CASSVTGASETQYF. Written as DNA, the CDR3 is TGTGCCAGCAGTGTCACAGGGGCATCGGAGACCCAGTACTTC.

This chain joins TRBV28 and TRBJ2-2; a possible D gene is TRBD2 (5 bases). Trimming pared 6 bases from V and 4 bases from J, leaving 9 bases between. The CDR3 contains 13 residues. The germline V gene has CDR1 MDHEN and CDR2 SYDVKM. The CDR3, as DNA: TGTGCCAGCAGCTTGGACTCCACCGGGGAGCTGTTTTTT. This sequence encodes CASSLDSTGELFF. Full variable domain (missing parts from reference TRBV28 and TRBJ2-2): DVKVTQSSRYLVKRTGEKVFLECVQDMDHENMFWYRQDPGLGLRLIYFSYDVKMKEKGDIPEGYSVSREKKERFSLILESASTNQTSMYLCASSLDSTGELFFGEGSRLTVL.

This sequence joins TRBV5-1 and TRBJ2-3; 14 nucleotides align to TRBD2. V gave up 4 bases and J gave up 6 bases; unmatched junction bases: 7. CDR1 SGHRS and CDR2 YFSETQ come from the germline V gene. The CDR3 covers 16 residues. This CDR3 reads CASSTGTSGSGDTQYF. Here the CDR3 DNA reads TGCGCCAGCAGCACCGGGACTAGCGGGAGTGGTGATACGCAGTATTTT.

The chain is built from TRBV5-3 and TRBJ2-3, with TRBD2 matching over 10 bases. TRBV5-3 is an open reading frame whose function is uncertain. The CDR3 runs to 18 residues. V shed 0 bases, J shed 4 bases, and the junction held 11 bases outside the gene matches. Here the CDR3 DNA reads TGTGCCAGAAGCTTGGGGACTAGCGGAGGTGGTAGATCAGATACGCAGTATTTT. Amino acids: CARSLGTSGGGRSDTQYF.

The DNA for the CDR3 is TGCGCCAGCAGCTTGGGGGCCCCCACTGAAGCTTTCTTT. Translation gives CASSLGAPTEAFF. The chain carries TRBV5-1 and TRBJ1-1; no definite D call. The germline V gene encodes CDR1 SGHRS and CDR2 YFSETQ. The ends were cut back, 0 bases at V and 4 bases at J, with 7 bases in the middle. This CDR3 is 13 amino acids long.

This chain joins TRBV29-1 and TRBJ2-7; D ambiguous. Between the trimmed V and J ends, which lost 6 bases and 6 bases, there was a span of 21 bases. Germline CDR1 SQVTM, CDR2 ANQGSEA. The CDR3 extends over 14 amino acids. Written as DNA, the CDR3 is TGCAGCGTCATACTGACGGGTAGACCTCTCGAGCAGTACTTC. It yields the protein CSVILTGRPLEQYF.